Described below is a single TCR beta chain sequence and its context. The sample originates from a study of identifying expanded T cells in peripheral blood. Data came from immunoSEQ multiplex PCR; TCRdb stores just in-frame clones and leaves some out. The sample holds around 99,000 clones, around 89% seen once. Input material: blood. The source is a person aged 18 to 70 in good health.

The CDR3 loop reads CASSLPTGSGNTIYF. CDR3 in DNA: TGTGCCAGCAGCCTCCCGACAGGCTCTGGAAACACCATATATTTT. This chain connects TRBV9 to TRBJ1-3; weak D call: TRBD1 (6 bases). Per germline, CDR1 SGDLS and CDR2 YYNGEE. Trimming cost V 4 bases and J 0 bases, with 11 bases left between them. CDR3 size: 15 residues.